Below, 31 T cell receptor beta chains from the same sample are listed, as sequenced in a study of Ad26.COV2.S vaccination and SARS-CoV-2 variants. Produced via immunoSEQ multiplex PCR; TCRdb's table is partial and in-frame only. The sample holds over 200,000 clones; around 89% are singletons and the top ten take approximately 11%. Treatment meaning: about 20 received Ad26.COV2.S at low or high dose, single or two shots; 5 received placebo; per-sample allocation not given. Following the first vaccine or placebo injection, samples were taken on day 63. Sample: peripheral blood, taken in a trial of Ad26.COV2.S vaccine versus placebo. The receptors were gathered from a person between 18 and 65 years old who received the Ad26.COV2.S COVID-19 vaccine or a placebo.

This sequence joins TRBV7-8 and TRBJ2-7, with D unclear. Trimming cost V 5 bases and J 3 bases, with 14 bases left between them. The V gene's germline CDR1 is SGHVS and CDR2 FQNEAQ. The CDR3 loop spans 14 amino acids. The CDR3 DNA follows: TGTGCCAGCAGCCGTACGTTCCAGAACTACGAGCAGTACTTC. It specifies CASSRTFQNYEQYF. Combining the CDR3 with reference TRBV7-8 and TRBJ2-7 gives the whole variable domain GAGVSQSPRYKVAKRGQDVALRCDPISGHVSLFWYQQALGQGPEFLTYFQNEAQLDKSGLPSDRFFAERPEGSVSTLKIQRTQQEDSAVYLCASSRTFQNYEQYFGPGTRLTVT.

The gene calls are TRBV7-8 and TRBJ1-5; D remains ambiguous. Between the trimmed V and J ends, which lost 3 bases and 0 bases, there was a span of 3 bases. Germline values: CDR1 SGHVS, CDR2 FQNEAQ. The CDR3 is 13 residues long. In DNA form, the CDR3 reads TGTGCCAGCAGCTTCTATAGCAATCAGCCCCAGCATTTT. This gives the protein CASSFYSNQPQHF.

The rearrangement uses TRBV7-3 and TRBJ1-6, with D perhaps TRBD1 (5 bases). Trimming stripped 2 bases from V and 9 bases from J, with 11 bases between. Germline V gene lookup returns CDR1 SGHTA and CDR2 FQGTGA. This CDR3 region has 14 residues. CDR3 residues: CASSLGGRSSPLHF. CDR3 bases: TGTGCCAGCAGCTTAGGGGGACGGAGTTCACCCCTCCACTTT.

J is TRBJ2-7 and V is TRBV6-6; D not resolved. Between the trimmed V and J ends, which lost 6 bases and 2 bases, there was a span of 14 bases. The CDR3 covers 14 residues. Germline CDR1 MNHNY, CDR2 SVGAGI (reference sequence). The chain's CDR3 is CASRDRRHTYEQYF. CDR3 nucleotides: TGTGCCAGCAGGGACCGCAGGCATACCTACGAGCAGTACTTC.

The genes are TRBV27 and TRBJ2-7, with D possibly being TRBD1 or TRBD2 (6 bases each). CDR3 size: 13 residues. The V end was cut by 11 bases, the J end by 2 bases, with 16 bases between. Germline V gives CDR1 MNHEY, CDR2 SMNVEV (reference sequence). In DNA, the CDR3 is TGTGCCTCTTCGGGGGCGGACCCCTACGAGCAGTACTTC. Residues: CASSGADPYEQYF.

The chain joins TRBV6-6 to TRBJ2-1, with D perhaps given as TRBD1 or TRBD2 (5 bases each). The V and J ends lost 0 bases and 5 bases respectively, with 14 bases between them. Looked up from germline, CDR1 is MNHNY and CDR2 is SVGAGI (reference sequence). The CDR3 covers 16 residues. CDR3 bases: TGTGCCAGCAGTTACTCGGGATGGGGGACGGACAATGAGCAGTTCTTC. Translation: CASSYSGWGTDNEQFF.

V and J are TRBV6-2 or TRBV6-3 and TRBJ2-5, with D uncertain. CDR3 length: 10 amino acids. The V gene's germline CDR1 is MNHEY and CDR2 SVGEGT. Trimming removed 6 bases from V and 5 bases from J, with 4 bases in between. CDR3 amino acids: CASSHETQYF. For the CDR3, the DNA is TGTGCCAGCAGCCACGAGACCCAGTACTTC.

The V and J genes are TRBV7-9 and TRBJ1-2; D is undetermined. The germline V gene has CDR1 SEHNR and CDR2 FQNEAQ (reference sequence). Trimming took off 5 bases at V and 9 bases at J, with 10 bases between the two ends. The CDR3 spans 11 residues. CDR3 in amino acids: CASSPSESYTF. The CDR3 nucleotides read TGTGCCAGCAGCCCGTCAGAAAGCTACACCTTC.

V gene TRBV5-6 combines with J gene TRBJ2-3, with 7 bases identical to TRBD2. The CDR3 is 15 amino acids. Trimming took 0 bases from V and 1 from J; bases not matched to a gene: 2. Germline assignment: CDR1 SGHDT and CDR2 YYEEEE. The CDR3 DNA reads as TGTGCCAGCAGCTTGGAGCGGGGCCGCACAGATACGCAGTATTTT. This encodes CASSLERGRTDTQYF.

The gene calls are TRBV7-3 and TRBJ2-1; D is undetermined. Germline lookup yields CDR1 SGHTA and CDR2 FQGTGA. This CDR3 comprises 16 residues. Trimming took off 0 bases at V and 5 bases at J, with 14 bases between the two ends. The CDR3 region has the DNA TGTGCCAGCAGCTTAACGTTCCTAGAGCCTAACAATGAGCAGTTCTTC. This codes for CASSLTFLEPNNEQFF.

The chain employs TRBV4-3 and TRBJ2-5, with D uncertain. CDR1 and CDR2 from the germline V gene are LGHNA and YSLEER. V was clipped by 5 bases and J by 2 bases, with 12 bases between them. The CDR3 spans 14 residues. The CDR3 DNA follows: TGCGCCAGCAGCGACGCTTCGTATCAAGAGACCCAGTACTTC. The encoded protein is CASSDASYQETQYF.

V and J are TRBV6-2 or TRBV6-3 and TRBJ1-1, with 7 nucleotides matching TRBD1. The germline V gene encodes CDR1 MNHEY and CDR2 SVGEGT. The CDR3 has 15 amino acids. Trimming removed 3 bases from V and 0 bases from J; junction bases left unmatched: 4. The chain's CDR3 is CASSYLDRVNTEAFF. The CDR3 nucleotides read TGTGCCAGCAGTTATCTCGACAGGGTGAACACTGAAGCTTTCTTT.

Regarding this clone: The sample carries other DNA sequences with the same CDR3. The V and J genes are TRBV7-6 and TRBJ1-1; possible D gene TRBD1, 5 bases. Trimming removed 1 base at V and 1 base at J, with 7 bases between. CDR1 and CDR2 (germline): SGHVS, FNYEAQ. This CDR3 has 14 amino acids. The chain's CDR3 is CASSLGGENTEAFF. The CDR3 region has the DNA TGTGCCAGCAGCTTAGGGGGGGAGAACACTGAAGCTTTCTTT.

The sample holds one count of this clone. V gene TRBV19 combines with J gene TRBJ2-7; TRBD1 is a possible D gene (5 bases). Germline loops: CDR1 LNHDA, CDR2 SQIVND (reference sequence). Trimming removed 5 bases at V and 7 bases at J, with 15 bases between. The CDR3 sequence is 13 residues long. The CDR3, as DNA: TGTGCCAGTAGTCCAGGGCCTCTGTATGAGCAGTACTTC. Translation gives CASSPGPLYEQYF.

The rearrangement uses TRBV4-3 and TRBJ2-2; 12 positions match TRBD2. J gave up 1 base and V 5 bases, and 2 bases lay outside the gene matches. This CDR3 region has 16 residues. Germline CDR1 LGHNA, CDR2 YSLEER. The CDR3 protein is CASSTLAGGNTGELFF. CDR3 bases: TGCGCCAGCAGCACACTAGCGGGAGGGAACACCGGGGAGCTGTTTTTT.

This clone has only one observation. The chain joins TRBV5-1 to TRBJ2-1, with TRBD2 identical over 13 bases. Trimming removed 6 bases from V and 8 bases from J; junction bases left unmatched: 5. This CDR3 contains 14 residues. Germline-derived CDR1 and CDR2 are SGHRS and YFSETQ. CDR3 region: CASKGLAGFDEQFF. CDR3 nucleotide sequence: TGCGCCAGCAAGGGACTAGCGGGGTTCGATGAGCAGTTCTTC.

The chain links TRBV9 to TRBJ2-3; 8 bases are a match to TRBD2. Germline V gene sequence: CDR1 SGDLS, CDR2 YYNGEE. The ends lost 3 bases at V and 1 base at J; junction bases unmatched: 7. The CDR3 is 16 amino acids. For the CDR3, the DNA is TGTGCCAGCAGCGCCGCAGCGGGGGAAGGCACAGATACGCAGTATTTT. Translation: CASSAAAGEGTDTQYF.

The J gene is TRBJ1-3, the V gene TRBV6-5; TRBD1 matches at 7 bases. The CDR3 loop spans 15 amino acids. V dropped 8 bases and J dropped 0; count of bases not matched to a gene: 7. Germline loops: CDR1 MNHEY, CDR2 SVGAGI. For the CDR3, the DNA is TGTGCCAGCGCCTTAGGGACAGACTCTGGAAACACCATATATTTT. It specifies CASALGTDSGNTIYF.

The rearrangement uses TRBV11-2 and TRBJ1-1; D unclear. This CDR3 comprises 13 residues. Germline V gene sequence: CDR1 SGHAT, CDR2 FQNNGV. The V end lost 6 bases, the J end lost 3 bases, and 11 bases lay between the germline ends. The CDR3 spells CASRLLRDTEAFF. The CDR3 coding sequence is TGTGCCAGCAGACTCCTAAGGGACACTGAAGCTTTCTTT.

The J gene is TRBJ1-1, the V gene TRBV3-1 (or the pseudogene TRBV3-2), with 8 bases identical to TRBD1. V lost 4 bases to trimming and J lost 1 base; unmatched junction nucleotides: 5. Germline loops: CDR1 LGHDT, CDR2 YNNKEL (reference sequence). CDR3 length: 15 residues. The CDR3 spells CASSPRTGTNTEAFF. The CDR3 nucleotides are TGTGCCAGCAGCCCCCGGACAGGGACGAACACTGAAGCTTTCTTT.

CDR3 bases: TGCGCCAGCAGCTTCGACAGGGCAGGGGACTATGGCTACACCTTC. This sequence encodes CASSFDRAGDYGYTF. The chain combines TRBV5-1 with TRBJ1-2; the match to TRBD1 covers 7 bases. CDR1 and CDR2 from the germline V gene are SGHRS and YFSETQ. The ends lost 2 bases at V and 3 bases at J; junction bases unmatched: 7. This CDR3 spans 15 amino acids.

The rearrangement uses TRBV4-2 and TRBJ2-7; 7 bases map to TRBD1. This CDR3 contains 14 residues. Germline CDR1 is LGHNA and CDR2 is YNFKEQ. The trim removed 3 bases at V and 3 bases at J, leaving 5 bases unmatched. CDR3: CASSQRQGVYEQYF. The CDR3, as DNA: TGTGCCAGCAGCCAGAGACAGGGTGTCTACGAGCAGTACTTC.

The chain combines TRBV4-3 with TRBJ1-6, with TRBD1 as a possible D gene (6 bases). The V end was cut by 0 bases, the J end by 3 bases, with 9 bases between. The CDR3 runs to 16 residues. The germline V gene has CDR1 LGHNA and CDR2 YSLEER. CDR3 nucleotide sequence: TGCGCCAGCAGCCAAGATGGGGGGCTCTATAATTCACCCCTCCACTTT. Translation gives CASSQDGGLYNSPLHF.

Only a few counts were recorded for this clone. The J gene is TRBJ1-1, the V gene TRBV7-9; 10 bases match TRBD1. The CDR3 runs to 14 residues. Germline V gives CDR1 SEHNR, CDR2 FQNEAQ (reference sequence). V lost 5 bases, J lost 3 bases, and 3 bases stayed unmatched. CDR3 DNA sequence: TGTGCCAGCAGCGCAGACAGGGGGCACACTGAAGCTTTCTTT. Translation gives CASSADRGHTEAFF.

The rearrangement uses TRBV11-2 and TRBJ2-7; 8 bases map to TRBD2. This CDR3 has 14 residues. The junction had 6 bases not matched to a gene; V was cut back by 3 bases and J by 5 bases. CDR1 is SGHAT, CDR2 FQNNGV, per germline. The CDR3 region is CASSFPTGRDEQYF. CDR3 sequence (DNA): TGTGCCAGCAGCTTTCCGACCGGGAGGGACGAGCAGTACTTC.

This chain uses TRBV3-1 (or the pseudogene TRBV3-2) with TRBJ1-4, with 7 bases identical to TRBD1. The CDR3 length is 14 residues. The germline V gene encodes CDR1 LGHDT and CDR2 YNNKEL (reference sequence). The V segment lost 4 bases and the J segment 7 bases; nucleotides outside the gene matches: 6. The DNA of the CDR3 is TGTGCCAGCAGCCCGACAGGGATATTTGAAAAACTGTTTTTT. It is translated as CASSPTGIFEKLFF.

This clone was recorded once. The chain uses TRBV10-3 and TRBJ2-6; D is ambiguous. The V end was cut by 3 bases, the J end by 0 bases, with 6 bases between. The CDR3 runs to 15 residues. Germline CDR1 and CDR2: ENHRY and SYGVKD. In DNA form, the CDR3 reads TGTGCCATCAGTGACCCTCGCTCTGGGGCCAACGTCCTGACTTTC. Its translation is CAISDPRSGANVLTF.

The CDR3 DNA reads as TGCGCCAGCAGCCATTTGCTTAGCGGGAGTTCTTACGAGCAGTACTTC. As protein: CASSHLLSGSSYEQYF. This chain uses TRBV4-1 with TRBJ2-7, with 9 bases fitting TRBD2. Germline trimming cut 3 bases from V and 4 bases from J; bases unmatched to any gene: 10. Per germline, CDR1 MGHRA and CDR2 YSYEKL. The CDR3 has 16 residues.

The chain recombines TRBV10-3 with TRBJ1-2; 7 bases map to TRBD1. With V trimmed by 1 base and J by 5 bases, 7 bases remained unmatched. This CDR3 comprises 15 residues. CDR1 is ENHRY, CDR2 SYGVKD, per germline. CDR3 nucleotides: TGTGCCATCAGTGAGTTACAGGGGAGTCATTATGGCTACACCTTC. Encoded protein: CAISELQGSHYGYTF.

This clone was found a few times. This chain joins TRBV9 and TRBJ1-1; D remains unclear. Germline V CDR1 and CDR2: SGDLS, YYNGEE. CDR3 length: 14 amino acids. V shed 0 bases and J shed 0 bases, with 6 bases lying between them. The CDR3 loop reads CASSVAGLNTEAFF. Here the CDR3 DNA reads TGTGCCAGCAGCGTAGCCGGGCTGAACACTGAAGCTTTCTTT.

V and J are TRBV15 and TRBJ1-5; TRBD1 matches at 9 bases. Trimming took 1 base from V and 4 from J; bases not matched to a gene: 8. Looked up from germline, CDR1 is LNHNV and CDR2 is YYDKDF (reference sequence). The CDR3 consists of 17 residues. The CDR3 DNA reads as TGTGCCACCAGCAGAGTACCGGGACAGGGAGGTAATCAGCCCCAGCATTTT. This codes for CATSRVPGQGGNQPQHF.